One sample yielded the 13 T cell receptor beta chains listed below, sequenced in a study of cytomegalovirus exposure and HLA in healthy donors. The PCR ran on 60 Vbeta and 13 Jbeta primers. This table comes from immunoSEQ multiplex PCR, and its TCRdb copy is limited to in-frame clones, with some not included. The sample holds 150,000 to 200,000 clones, roughly 79% seen once. The material sequenced was PBMCs. Every receptor here comes from a male donor in good health and CMV-seropositive.

The genes are TRBV30 and TRBJ2-7; D uncertain. The ends were cut back, 0 bases at V and 3 bases at J, with 15 bases in the middle. The CDR3 length is 15 residues. Germline CDR1 is GTSNPN and CDR2 is SVGIG (reference sequence). CDR3 amino acids: CAWSVQGRVVYEQYF. The CDR3 region has the DNA TGTGCCTGGAGTGTACAAGGTCGGGTCGTCTACGAGCAGTACTTC.

This chain joins TRBV27 and TRBJ2-1; D unresolved. Germline CDR1 reads MNHEY; CDR2 reads SMNVEV (reference sequence). Trimming removed 6 bases from V and 1 base from J, with 7 bases in between. This CDR3 is 13 amino acids long. Here the CDR3 DNA reads TGTGCCAGCAGAGCTAGTTCCTACAATGAGCAGTTCTTC. It is translated as CASRASSYNEQFF.

Written as DNA, the CDR3 is TGTGCCAGCAGTTTTCCACTAGCGGGGGGAAACAATGAGCAGTTCTTC. Translating it yields CASSFPLAGGNNEQFF. The rearrangement uses TRBV6-7 and TRBJ2-1; TRBD2 aligns across 12 bases. TRBV6-7 has ORF status, its function being uncertain. CDR3 size: 16 residues. The J segment lost 5 bases and the V segment lost 4 bases, leaving 6 bases of the junction unmatched.

This clone was counted only a few times. The chain is built from TRBV19 and TRBJ2-7, with 10 bases identical to TRBD1. CDR1 is LNHDA, CDR2 SQIVND, per germline (reference sequence). The V segment lost 5 bases and the J segment 3 bases; nucleotides outside the gene matches: 7. The CDR3 has 15 residues. The CDR3 sequence is CASSFSGTGDYEQYF. The CDR3 DNA sequence: TGTGCCAGTAGTTTCTCCGGGACAGGGGACTACGAGCAGTACTTC.

This chain connects TRBV19 to TRBJ1-2; a possible D gene is TRBD1 (6 bases). The V and J ends lost 4 bases and 5 bases respectively, with 11 bases between them. CDR3 length equals 13 residues. Germline-derived CDR1 and CDR2 are LNHDA and SQIVND (reference sequence). The CDR3 DNA follows: TGTGCCAGTAGTACCACGGGACATTATGGCTACACCTTC. Translated, it gives CASSTTGHYGYTF.

The rearrangement uses TRBV5-1 and TRBJ2-7; 9 positions match TRBD1. Germline CDR1 and CDR2: SGHRS and YFSETQ. The V and J ends lost 4 bases and 5 bases, in that order; junction bases with no gene match: 10. This CDR3 has 15 residues. The CDR3 loop reads CASSVPGTGSNEQYF. DNA for the CDR3: TGCGCCAGCAGCGTCCCCGGGACAGGGAGCAACGAGCAGTACTTC.

The chain joins TRBV19 to TRBJ1-5, with 8 bases aligning to TRBD1. Per the germline V gene, CDR1 is LNHDA and CDR2 is SQIVND (reference sequence). With 6 bases clipped from V and 5 bases from J, the junction kept 9 bases outside the gene matches. This CDR3 has 15 residues. CDR3 in DNA: TGTGCCAGTAGGAGACAGGGGTTGAAAGATCAGCCCCAGCATTTT. This translates into CASRRQGLKDQPQHF.

This clone was observed a handful of times. J is TRBJ2-1 and V is TRBV10-1, with a weak D call TRBD2 (5 bases). V was cut by 3 bases and J by 1 base, with 13 bases left in between. Germline values: CDR1 WNHNN, CDR2 SYGVQD (reference sequence). The CDR3 totals 16 residues. The CDR3: CASSDDYSKSYNEQFF. The CDR3, as DNA: TGCGCCAGCAGTGACGACTACTCAAAGTCCTACAATGAGCAGTTCTTC.

The V call is TRBV2, the J call TRBJ1-2; the match to TRBD1 covers 8 bases. The CDR3 is made up of 14 amino acids. With 6 bases clipped from V and 8 bases from J, the junction kept 11 bases outside the gene matches. CDR1 and CDR2 (germline): SNHLY, FYNNEI. The CDR3 nucleotides read TGTGCCAGCAGGGCCACGACAGGGGTGGACGGCTACACCTTC. As protein: CASRATTGVDGYTF. Full variable domain (outside the CDR3, taken from reference TRBV2 and TRBJ1-2): EPEVTQTPSHQVTQMGQEVILRCVPISNHLYFYWYRQILGQKVEFLVSFYNNEISEKSEIFDDQFSVERPDGSNFTLKIRSTKLEDSAMYFCASRATTGVDGYTFGSGTRLTVV.

This chain joins TRBV6-5 and TRBJ2-1, with 9 bases aligning to TRBD1. This CDR3 is 14 amino acids long. The V gene's germline CDR1 is MNHEY and CDR2 SVGAGI. Germline trimming cut 2 bases from V and 9 bases from J; bases unmatched to any gene: 5. CDR3 in amino acids: CASSYRTGVGEQFF. CDR3 bases: TGTGCCAGCAGTTACCGGACAGGGGTTGGTGAGCAGTTCTTC.

The rearrangement uses TRBV6-1 and TRBJ2-7, with a weak D call TRBD1 (5 bases). CDR1 is MNHNS and CDR2 is SASEGT in the germline V gene. V was pared by 3 bases and J by 0 bases, with 15 bases between. CDR3 size: 16 residues. CDR3 loop: CASSDQGSASSYEQYF. The CDR3 coding sequence is TGTGCCAGCAGTGACCAGGGCAGTGCGAGCTCCTACGAGCAGTACTTC.

This clone was counted once. The chain is built from TRBV2 and TRBJ2-1; a possible D gene is TRBD2 (6 bases). Germline CDR1 is SNHLY and CDR2 is FYNNEI. This CDR3 region has 16 residues. Between the trimmed V and J ends, which lost 4 bases and 0 bases, there was a span of 13 bases. The CDR3 loop is CASSARDWSSYNEQFF. The CDR3 nucleotides are TGTGCCAGCAGTGCCCGGGACTGGAGCTCCTACAATGAGCAGTTCTTC.

This clone appeared a few times. V gene TRBV6-5 combines with J gene TRBJ1-5, with 7 positions matching TRBD1. The CDR3 loop spans 14 amino acids. With V trimmed by 6 bases and J by 1 base, 3 bases remained unmatched. Germline V gene sequence: CDR1 MNHEY, CDR2 SVGAGI. This chain's CDR3 is CASRSGGSNQPQHF. The CDR3 coding sequence is TGTGCCAGCAGATCAGGGGGGAGCAATCAGCCCCAGCATTTT.